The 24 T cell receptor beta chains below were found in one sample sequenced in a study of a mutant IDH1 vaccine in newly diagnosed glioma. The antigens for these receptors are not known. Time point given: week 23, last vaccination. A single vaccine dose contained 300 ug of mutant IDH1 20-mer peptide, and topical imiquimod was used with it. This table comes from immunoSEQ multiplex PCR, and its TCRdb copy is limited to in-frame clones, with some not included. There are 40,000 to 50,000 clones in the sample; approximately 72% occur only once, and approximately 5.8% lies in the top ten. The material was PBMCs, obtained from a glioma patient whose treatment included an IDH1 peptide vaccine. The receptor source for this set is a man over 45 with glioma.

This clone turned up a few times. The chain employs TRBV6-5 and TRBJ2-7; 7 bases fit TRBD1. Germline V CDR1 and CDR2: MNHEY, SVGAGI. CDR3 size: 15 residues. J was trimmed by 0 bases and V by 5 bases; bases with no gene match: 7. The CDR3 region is CASSPDRLSSYEQYF. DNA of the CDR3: TGTGCCAGCAGTCCGGACAGGTTGAGCTCCTACGAGCAGTACTTC.

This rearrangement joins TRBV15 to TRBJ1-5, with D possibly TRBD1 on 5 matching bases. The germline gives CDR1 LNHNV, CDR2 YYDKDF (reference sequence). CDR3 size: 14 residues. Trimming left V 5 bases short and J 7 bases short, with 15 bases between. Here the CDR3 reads CATSGGTSRQPQHF. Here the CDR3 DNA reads TGTGCCACCAGCGGTGGGACTTCTCGACAGCCCCAGCATTTT.

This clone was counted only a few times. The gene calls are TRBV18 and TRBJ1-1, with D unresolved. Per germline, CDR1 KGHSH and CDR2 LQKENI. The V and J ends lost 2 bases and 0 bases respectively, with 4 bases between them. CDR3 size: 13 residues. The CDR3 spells CASSPEVNTEAFF. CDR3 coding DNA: TGTGCCAGCTCACCAGAGGTGAACACTGAAGCTTTCTTT.

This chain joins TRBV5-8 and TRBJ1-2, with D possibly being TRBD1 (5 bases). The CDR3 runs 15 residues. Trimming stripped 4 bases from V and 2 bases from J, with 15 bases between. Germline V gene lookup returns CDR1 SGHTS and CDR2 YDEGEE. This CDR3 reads CASSLPMTANYGYTF. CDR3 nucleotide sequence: TGTGCCAGCAGCCTTCCGATGACAGCGAACTATGGCTACACCTTC.

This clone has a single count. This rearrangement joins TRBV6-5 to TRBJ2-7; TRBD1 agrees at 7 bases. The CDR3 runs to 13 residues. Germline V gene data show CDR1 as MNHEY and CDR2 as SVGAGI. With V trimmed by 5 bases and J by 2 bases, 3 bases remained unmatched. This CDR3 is CASSRDSPYEQYF. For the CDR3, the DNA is TGTGCCAGCAGTCGGGACAGCCCCTACGAGCAGTACTTC.

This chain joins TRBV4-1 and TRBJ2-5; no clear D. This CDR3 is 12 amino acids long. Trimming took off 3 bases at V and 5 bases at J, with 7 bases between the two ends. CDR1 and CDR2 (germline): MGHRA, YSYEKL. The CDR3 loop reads CASSQARETQYF. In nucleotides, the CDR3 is TGCGCCAGCAGCCAGGCGAGGGAGACCCAGTACTTC.

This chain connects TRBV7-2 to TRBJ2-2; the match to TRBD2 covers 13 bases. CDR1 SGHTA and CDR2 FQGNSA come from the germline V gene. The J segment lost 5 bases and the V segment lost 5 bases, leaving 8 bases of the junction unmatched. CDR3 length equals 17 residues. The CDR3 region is CASSLNPLAGGTGELFF. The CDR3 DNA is TGTGCCAGCAGCCTCAACCCACTAGCGGGGGGGACCGGGGAGCTGTTTTTT.

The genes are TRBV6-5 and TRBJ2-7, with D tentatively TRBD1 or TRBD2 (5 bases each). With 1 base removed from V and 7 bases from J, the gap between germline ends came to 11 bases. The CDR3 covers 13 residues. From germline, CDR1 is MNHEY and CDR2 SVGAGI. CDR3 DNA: TGTGCCAGCAGTTACTTTAAGGGGACGGAGCAGTACTTC. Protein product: CASSYFKGTEQYF.

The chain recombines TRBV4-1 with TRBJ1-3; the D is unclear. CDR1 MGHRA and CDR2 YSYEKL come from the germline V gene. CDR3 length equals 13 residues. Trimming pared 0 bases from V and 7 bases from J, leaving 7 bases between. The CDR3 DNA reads TGCGCCAGCAGCCAAGATCGAGGGAACACCATATATTTT. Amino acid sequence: CASSQDRGNTIYF.

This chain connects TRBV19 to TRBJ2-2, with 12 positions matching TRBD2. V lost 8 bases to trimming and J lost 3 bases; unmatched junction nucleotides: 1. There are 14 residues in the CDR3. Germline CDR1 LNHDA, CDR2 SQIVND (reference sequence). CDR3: CASRTSGDTGELFF. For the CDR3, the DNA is TGTGCCAGTCGGACTAGCGGGGACACCGGGGAGCTGTTTTTT. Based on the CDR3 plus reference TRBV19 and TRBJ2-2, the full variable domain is DGGITQSPKYLFRKEGQNVTLSCEQNLNHDAMYWYRQDPGQGLRLIYYSQIVNDFQKGDIAEGYSVSREKKESFPLTVTSAQKNPTAFYLCASRTSGDTGELFFGEGSRLTVL.

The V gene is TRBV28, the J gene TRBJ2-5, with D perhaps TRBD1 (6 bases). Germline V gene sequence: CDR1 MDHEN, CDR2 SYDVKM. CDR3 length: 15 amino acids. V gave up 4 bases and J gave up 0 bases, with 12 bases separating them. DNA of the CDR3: TGTGCCAGCAGTTCCGGGACACCGTACCAAGAGACCCAGTACTTC. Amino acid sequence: CASSSGTPYQETQYF.

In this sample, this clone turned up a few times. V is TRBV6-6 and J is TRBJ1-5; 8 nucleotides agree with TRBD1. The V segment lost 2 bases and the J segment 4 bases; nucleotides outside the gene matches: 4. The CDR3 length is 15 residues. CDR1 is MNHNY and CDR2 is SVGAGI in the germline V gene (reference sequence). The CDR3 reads CASSYEDRANQPQHF. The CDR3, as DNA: TGTGCCAGCAGTTACGAGGACAGGGCGAATCAGCCCCAGCATTTT.

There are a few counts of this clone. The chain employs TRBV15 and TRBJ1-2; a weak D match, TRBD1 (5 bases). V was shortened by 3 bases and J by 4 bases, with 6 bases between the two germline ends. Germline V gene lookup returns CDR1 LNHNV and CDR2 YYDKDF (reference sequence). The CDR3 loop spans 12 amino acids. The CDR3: CATSSDSYGYTF. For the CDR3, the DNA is TGTGCCACCAGCAGCGACAGCTATGGCTACACCTTC.

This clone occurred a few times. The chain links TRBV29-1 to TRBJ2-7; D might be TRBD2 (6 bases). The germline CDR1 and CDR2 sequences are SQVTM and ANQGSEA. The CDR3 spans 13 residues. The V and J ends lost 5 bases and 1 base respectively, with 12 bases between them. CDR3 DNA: TGCAGCGTTCATGGGACTGGATCCTACGAGCAGTACTTC. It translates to CSVHGTGSYEQYF.

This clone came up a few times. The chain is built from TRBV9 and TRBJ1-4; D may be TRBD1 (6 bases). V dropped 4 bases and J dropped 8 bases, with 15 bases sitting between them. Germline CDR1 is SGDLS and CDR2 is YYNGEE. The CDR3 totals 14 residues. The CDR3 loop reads CASSLGAGYEKLFF. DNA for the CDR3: TGTGCCAGCAGCCTGGGGGCAGGGTACGAAAAACTGTTTTTT.

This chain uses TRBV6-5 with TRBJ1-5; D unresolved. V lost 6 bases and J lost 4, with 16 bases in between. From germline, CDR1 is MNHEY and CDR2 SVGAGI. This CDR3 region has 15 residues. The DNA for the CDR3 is TGTGCCAGCAGATCTATCGGACGGGAAAATCAGCCCCAGCATTTT. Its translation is CASRSIGRENQPQHF.

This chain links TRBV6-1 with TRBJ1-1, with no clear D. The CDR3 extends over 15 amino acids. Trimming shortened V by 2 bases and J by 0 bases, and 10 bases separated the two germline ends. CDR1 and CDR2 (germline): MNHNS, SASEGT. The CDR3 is CASSELRTMNTEAFF. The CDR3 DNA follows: TGTGCCAGCAGTGAACTCAGGACCATGAACACTGAAGCTTTCTTT.

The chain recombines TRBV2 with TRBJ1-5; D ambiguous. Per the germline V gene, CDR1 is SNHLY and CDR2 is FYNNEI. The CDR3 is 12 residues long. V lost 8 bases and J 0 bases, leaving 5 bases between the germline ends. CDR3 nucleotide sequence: TGTGCCAGCCGAGGTAGCAATCAGCCCCAGCATTTT. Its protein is CASRGSNQPQHF.

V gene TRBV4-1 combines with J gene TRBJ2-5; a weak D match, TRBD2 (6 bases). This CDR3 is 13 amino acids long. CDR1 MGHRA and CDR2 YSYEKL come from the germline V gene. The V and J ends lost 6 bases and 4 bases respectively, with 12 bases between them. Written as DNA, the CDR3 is TGCGCCAGCAGTCGACTAGTCGCAGAGACCCAGTACTTC. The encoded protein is CASSRLVAETQYF.

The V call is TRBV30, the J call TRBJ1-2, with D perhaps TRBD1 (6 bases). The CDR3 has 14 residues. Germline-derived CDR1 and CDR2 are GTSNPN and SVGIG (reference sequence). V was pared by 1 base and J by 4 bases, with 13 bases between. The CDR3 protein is CAWSGTGFAYGYTF. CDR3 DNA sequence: TGTGCCTGGAGTGGAACAGGGTTCGCCTATGGCTACACCTTC.

The CDR3 nucleotides read TGTGCCAGCAGCCCTACCGGGGCCAACACCGGGGAGCTGTTTTTT. Protein sequence: CASSPTGANTGELFF. The chain joins TRBV4-2 to TRBJ2-2, with D perhaps assigned TRBD1 or TRBD2 (5 bases each). Trimming took 4 bases from V and 2 from J, leaving 11 bases between them. The CDR3 is 15 amino acids. The germline V gene has CDR1 LGHNA and CDR2 YNFKEQ.

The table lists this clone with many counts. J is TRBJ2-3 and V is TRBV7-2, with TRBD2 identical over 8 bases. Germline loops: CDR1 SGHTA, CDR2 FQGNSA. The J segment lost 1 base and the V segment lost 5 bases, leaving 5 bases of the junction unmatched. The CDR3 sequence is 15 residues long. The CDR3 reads CASSRGGQGTDTQYF. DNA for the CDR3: TGTGCCAGCAGCCGGGGGGGCCAAGGCACAGATACGCAGTATTTT.

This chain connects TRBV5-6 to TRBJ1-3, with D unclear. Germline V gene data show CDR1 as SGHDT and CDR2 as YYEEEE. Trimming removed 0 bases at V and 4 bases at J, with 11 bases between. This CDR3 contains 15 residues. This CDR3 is CASSLGQARGNTIYF. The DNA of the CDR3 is TGTGCCAGCAGCTTGGGGCAGGCGCGGGGAAACACCATATATTTT.

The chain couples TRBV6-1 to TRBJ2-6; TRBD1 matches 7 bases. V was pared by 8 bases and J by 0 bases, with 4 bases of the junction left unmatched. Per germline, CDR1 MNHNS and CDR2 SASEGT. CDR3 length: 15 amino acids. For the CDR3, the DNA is TGTGCCAGCCTGACAGGGAGCTCTGGGGCCAACGTCCTGACTTTC. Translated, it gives CASLTGSSGANVLTF.